The rows below give T cell receptor beta chains drawn from one sample of a study of cytomegalovirus exposure and HLA in healthy donors. Here immunoSEQ multiplex PCR was the method, and the copy in TCRdb shows in-frame clones only, minus some. This table holds some 43,000 clones. Source material: PBMCs. Receptors originate from a woman aged 30 to 39 in good health and CMV-seronegative. The CDR3 runs from the conserved cysteine through the conserved F or W. Fields, in order: J gene, D gene, V gene, CDR3 protein, CDR3 DNA. The D gene is left open where the match is weak.

>TRBJ1-1|.|TRBV9
CASSVGGQNTEAFF
TGTGCCAGCAGCGTTGGGGGCCAGAACACTGAAGCTTTCTTT
>TRBJ2-1|TRBD2|TRBV5-1
CASSLGAGALPGEQFF
TGCGCCAGCAGCTTGGGAGCGGGAGCCCTCCCAGGTGAGCAGTTCTTC
>TRBJ2-1|TRBD2|TRBV5-1
CASSKTSGYNEQFF
TGCGCCAGCAGCAAGACTAGCGGCTACAATGAGCAGTTCTTC
>TRBJ1-3|.|TRBV28
CASSLGRVGNTIYF
TGTGCCAGCAGTTTGGGCAGGGTTGGAAACACCATATATTTT
>TRBJ2-1|.|TRBV7-9
CASSPHGGRDEQFF
TGTGCCAGCAGCCCTCACGGGGGACGGGATGAGCAGTTCTTC
>TRBJ2-7|.|TRBV7-2
CASSFSARGNYEQYF
TGTGCCAGCAGCTTCTCGGCTCGGGGGAACTACGAGCAGTACTTC
>TRBJ1-3|.|TRBV4-1
CASSQGMRSSGNTIYF
TGCGCCAGCAGCCAAGGAATGCGTAGCTCTGGAAACACCATATATTTT
>TRBJ2-1|TRBD2|TRBV9
CASSQADQPGLVGNEQFF
TGTGCCAGCAGTCAAGCCGACCAACCGGGACTAGTCGGCAATGAGCAGTTCTTC
>TRBJ2-1|.|TRBV4-3
CASSQDGSTDNEQFF
TGCGCCAGCAGCCAAGATGGGAGTACCGACAATGAGCAGTTCTTC
>TRBJ2-3|TRBD1|TRBV18
CASSPAGGTDTQYF
TGTGCCAGCTCACCGGCAGGGGGAACAGATACGCAGTATTTT
>TRBJ2-1|.|TRBV30
CAWSRGQGIYNEQFF
TGTGCCTGGAGTAGAGGGCAGGGGATCTACAATGAGCAGTTCTTC
>TRBJ1-5|TRBD1|TRBV6-5
CASSPGQGVNQPQHF
TGTGCCAGCAGCCCGGGACAGGGGGTAAATCAGCCCCAGCATTTT
>TRBJ2-2|TRBD2|TRBV13
CASSFEREGYTGELFF
TGTGCCAGCAGCTTTGAGCGGGAGGGTTACACCGGGGAGCTGTTTTTT
>TRBJ1-2|TRBD1|TRBV6-5
CASSWGGQGDYGYTF
TGTGCCAGCAGTTGGGGGGGACAGGGAGACTATGGCTACACCTTC
>TRBJ2-1|TRBD2|TRBV30
CAGSVGTRSNNEQFF
TGTGCCGGGAGTGTAGGGACTAGGTCGAACAATGAGCAGTTCTTC
>TRBJ1-2|.|TRBV28
CASSPRGSTNYGYTF
TGTGCCAGCAGCCCTCGGGGATCGACTAACTATGGCTACACCTTC
>TRBJ1-2|TRBD1|TRBV4-1
CASSQTGGASYGYTF
TGCGCCAGCAGCCAAACAGGGGGTGCAAGCTATGGCTACACCTTC
>TRBJ1-4|.|TRBV7-9
CASSPLGSGRKNEKLFF
TGTGCCAGCAGCCCCCTAGGCTCGGGGAGGAAAAATGAAAAACTGTTTTTT
>TRBJ1-2|.|TRBV4-1
CASSRGNYGYTF
TGCGCCAGCAGCAGGGGGAACTATGGCTACACCTTC
>TRBJ1-5|TRBD1|TRBV19
CASSPEDRAPGVQHF
TGTGCCAGTAGTCCAGAAGACAGGGCCCCAGGGGTCCAGCATTTT
>TRBJ2-5|.|TRBV5-1
CASSFGEREETQYF
TGCGCCAGCAGCTTTGGTGAGAGGGAAGAGACCCAGTACTTC
>TRBJ2-7|TRBD1|TRBV18
CASSAHTGAEQYF
TGTGCCAGCTCAGCGCATACAGGGGCCGAGCAGTACTTC
>TRBJ1-4|TRBD1|TRBV28
CASSSGQGVEKLFF
TGTGCCAGCAGTTCTGGACAGGGGGTTGAAAAACTGTTTTTT
>TRBJ2-7|.|TRBV7-2
CASSWSRDSYEQYF
TGTGCCAGCAGCTGGTCGCGGGACTCCTACGAGCAGTACTTC
>TRBJ2-2|TRBD1|TRBV2
CASKGTANTGELFF
TGTGCCAGCAAAGGGACAGCGAACACCGGGGAGCTGTTTTTT
>TRBJ1-4|.|TRBV4-1
CASRQSTTNEKLFF
TGCGCCAGCAGGCAGTCCACAACTAATGAAAAACTGTTTTTT
>TRBJ1-2|.|TRBV5-6
CASSSSQNYGYTF
TGTGCCAGCAGCTCCTCACAGAACTATGGCTACACCTTC
>TRBJ2-1|.|TRBV7-9
CASSLLAGANEQFF
TGTGCCAGCAGCTTATTGGCAGGGGCGAATGAGCAGTTCTTC
>TRBJ2-1|.|TRBV18
CASSPGERNEQFF
TGTGCCAGCTCGCCGGGGGAGCGGAATGAGCAGTTCTTC
>TRBJ1-1|.|TRBV29-1
CSVEKGQTMNTEDFF
TGCAGCGTTGAAAAAGGACAGACCATGAACACTGAAGATTTCTTT
>TRBJ2-7|TRBD2|TRBV27
CASRGLAGSAYEQYF
TGTGCCAGCAGGGGACTAGCGGGGAGCGCCTACGAGCAGTACTTC
>TRBJ1-5|.|TRBV10-3
CAISLQGWPQHF
TGTGCCATCAGCCTACAGGGTTGGCCCCAGCATTTT
>TRBJ1-5|.|TRBV28
CASNLIRKPQHF
TGTGCCAGCAACCTAATCCGCAAGCCCCAGCATTTT
>TRBJ2-7|.|TRBV7-2
CASATRDTFYEQYF
TGTGCCAGCGCAACCCGGGACACCTTTTACGAGCAGTACTTC
>TRBJ2-3|TRBD1|TRBV5-1
CASSFYRGREDTQYF
TGCGCCAGCAGCTTTTACAGGGGGCGGGAAGATACGCAGTATTTT
>TRBJ1-2|.|TRBV14
CASSQARWAGYTF
TGTGCCAGCAGCCAAGCCCGGTGGGCTGGCTACACCTTC
>TRBJ2-5|TRBD2|TRBV5-1
CASSSGTSGGGGQYF
TGCGCCAGCAGCTCGGGGACTAGCGGCGGGGGGGGCCAGTACTTC
>TRBJ2-2|TRBD2|TRBV7-6
CASSPLAGANTGELFF
TGTGCCAGCAGCCCCTTAGCGGGGGCGAACACCGGGGAGCTGTTTTTT
>TRBJ2-2|TRBD1|TRBV7-7
CASSPYWTGNGELFF
TGTGCCAGCAGCCCTTATTGGACAGGGAACGGGGAGCTGTTTTTT
>TRBJ1-2|.|TRBV7-9
CASSRTANLADYGYTF
TGTGCCAGCAGCCGGACAGCCAATTTGGCCGACTATGGCTACACCTTC